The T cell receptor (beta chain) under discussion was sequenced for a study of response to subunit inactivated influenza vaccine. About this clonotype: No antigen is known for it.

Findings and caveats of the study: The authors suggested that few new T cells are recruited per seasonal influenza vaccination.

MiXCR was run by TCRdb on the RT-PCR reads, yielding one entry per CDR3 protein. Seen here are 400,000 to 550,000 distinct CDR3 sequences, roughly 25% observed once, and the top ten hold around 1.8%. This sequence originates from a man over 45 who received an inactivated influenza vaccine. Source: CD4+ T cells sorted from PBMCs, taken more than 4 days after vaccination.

The CDR3 coding sequence is TGTGCCAGCAGTTCCCTCGGGAGCGGTTCGGGTTACGAGCAGTACTTC. It codes for CASSSLGSGSGYEQYF. The chain combines TRBV28 with TRBJ2-7; tentative D call: TRBD2 (6 bases). CDR1 MDHEN and CDR2 SYDVKM come from the germline V gene. The CDR3 is 16 residues long. V lost 4 bases and J 4 bases, leaving 20 bases between the germline ends.